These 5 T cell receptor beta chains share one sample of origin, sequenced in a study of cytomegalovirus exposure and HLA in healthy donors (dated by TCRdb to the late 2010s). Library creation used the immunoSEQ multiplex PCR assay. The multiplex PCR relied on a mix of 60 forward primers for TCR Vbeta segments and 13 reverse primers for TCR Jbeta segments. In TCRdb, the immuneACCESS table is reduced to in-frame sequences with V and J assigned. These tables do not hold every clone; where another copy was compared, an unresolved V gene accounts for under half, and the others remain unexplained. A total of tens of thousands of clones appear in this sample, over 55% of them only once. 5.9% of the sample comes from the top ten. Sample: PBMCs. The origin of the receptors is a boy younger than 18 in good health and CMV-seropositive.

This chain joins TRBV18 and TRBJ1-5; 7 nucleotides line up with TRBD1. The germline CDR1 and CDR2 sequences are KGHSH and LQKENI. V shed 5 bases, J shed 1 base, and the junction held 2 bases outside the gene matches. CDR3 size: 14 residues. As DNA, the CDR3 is TGTGCCAGCTCATTGGGACAGAGCAATCAGCCCCAGCATTTT. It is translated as CASSLGQSNQPQHF.

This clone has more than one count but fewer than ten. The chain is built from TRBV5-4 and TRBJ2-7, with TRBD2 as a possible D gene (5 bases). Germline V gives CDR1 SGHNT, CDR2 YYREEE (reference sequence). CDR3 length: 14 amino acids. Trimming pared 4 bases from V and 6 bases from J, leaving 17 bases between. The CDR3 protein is CASSKNSGEGEQYF. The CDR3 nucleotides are TGTGCCAGCAGCAAAAACAGCGGAGAGGGCGAGCAGTACTTC.

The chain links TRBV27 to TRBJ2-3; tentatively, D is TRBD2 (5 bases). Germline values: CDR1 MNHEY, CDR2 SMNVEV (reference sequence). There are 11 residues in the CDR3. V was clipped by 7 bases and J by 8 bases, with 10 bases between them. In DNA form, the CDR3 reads TGTGCCAGCACACAAGCGGCTACGCAGTATTTT. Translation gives CASTQAATQYF.

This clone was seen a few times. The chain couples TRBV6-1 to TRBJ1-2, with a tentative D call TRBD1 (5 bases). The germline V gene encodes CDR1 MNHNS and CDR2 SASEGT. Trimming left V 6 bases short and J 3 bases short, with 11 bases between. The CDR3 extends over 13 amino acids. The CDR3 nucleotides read TGTGCCAGCAGCGCGACAGATTACTATGGCTACACCTTC. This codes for CASSATDYYGYTF.

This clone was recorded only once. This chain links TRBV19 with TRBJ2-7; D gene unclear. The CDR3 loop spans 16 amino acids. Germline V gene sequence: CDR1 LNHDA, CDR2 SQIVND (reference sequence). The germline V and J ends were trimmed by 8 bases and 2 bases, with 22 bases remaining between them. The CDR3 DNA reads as TGTGCCAGTCGTAGACTGTTCCGGTCCTATGCCTACGAGCAGTACTTC. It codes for CASRRLFRSYAYEQYF.